This TCR beta chain is drawn from a study of blood T cell repertoires in COVID-19 (dated by TCRdb to 2020 to 2022). Study-wide context: Samples covering the acute and convalescent phases of COVID-19 were provided by collaborators in the United States, Italy and Spain. The prospective study material was composed of cDNA or gDNA derived from T cells, B-cell-depleted T cells, or PBMCs. The samples were drawn from two sources: the first 160 participants of the ongoing ImmuneRACE study, and 1,254 subjects contributed by 6 global collaborators. Where available, HLA class I and class II types were obtained from metadata supplied by the sample provider rather than from assay-based typing. Deeply sampled blood TCRbeta repertoires from subjects exposed to, actively infected with, or recovered from COVID-19 were included in the dataset. The sample metadata nearly always contained a de-identified subject ID, COVID-19 status, age in years and sex. The repertoires were made available in a free public database intended to serve as a resource for research on the immune response to SARS-CoV-2.

The investigation overall reported the following: The quantity of clinical and demographic metadata differed by source and by participant and was supplied without curation.

V loses 6 bases of germline sequence and J loses 5 bases, and the interval between the two ends is 7 bases. The CDR3 covers 11 residues, taking in both the cysteine and the phenylalanine. The only DNA kept is the CDR3, 33 bases in frame from the first base. CDR1 and CDR2 are read off the germline V gene as MDHEN and SYDVKM. To note about this clone: Its specific antigen is unknown. No much larger clonotype is one base removed from it; base qualities were not supplied.

Collaborating institutions collected whole blood in K2EDTA tubes following their own protocols. Collaborator samples were shipped for TCRbeta analysis as frozen whole blood, isolated PBMCs, or DNA extracted from either sample type. The immunoSEQ Assay, a bias-controlled multiplex PCR, was used to amplify TCRbeta CDR3 regions from genomic DNA. The authors processed their data as follows. The number of nucleated cells in each sample was estimated by amplification of reference gene primers within the assay. To quantify the absolute abundance of each unique TCRbeta CDR3 rearrangement, sequence reads were collapsed and filtered. For each sample, productive Simpson clonality was calculated as the square root of Simpson's diversity index over productive rearrangements. Drawn from immuneACCESS, this table holds only the in-frame rearrangements with V and J called that TCRdb kept. Clones are partly lost; checked studies trace under half to an unresolved V gene and leave the rest unexplained. V and J calls and clone size come straight from that table; D and trimming were deduced from the DNA. This sample has 240,000 or so clones in its table, and around 83% of those were observed once. The top ten hold around an eighth of the sample.

This TCR was sampled from a woman aged 60-75 years with active or convalescent COVID-19. The rearrangement joined TRBV28 to TRBJ1-2; the D gene lacks a confident call. Sequenced: peripheral blood. The nucleotides are TGTGCCAGCAGCTTCAGATATGGCTACACCTTC. It is translated as CASSFRYGYTF.